One sample yielded the 10 T cell receptor beta chains listed below, sequenced in a study of OX40 agonist ivuxolimab in advanced cancers. The library was prepared using the immunoSEQ multiplex PCR assay. What TCRdb holds here is the immuneACCESS table cut down to in-frame rearrangements. Part of the clones is not present; checked against another copy, under half of the missing clones reflect an unresolved V gene, and the others are unexplained. Recorded for this sample are roughly 65,000 clones; roughly 85% of them occurred a single time. 11% of the sample belongs to the ten largest clones. This sample comprised CD4+ or CD8+ T cells sorted from blood, obtained in a trial of the OX40 agonist ivuxolimab. The receptors were gathered from an adult with an advanced solid tumor such as melanoma, head and neck, liver or kidney cancer.

The chain joins TRBV20-1 to TRBJ2-5, with D possibly being TRBD1 (6 bases). The V end was cut by 5 bases, the J end by 5 bases, with 9 bases between. This CDR3 has 11 residues. Germline V gene data show CDR1 as DFQATT and CDR2 as SNEGSKA (reference sequence). The CDR3 DNA sequence: TGCAGTGCTTACCAGGGGGAGACCCAGTACTTC. Amino acids: CSAYQGETQYF.

This chain uses TRBV19 with TRBJ2-5, with 9 bases aligning to TRBD2. The J segment lost 1 base and the V segment lost 3 bases, leaving 6 bases of the junction unmatched. The germline V gene encodes CDR1 LNHDA and CDR2 SQIVND (reference sequence). The CDR3 is 16 residues long. The CDR3, as DNA: TGTGCCAGTAGTATCATGGCTAGCGGGGTCCAAGAGACCCAGTACTTC. As protein: CASSIMASGVQETQYF.

V usage is TRBV2 and J usage is TRBJ2-5; D is possibly TRBD2 (6 bases). V was trimmed by 6 bases and J by 5 bases, leaving 10 bases between them. The CDR3 extends over 12 amino acids. Per the germline V gene, CDR1 is SNHLY and CDR2 is FYNNEI. CDR3 region: CASSPGRETQYF. For the CDR3, the DNA is TGTGCCAGCAGCCCGGGGAGGGAGACCCAGTACTTC. The variable domain in full, completed from reference TRBV2 and TRBJ2-5, reads EPEVTQTPSHQVTQMGQEVILRCVPISNHLYFYWYRQILGQKVEFLVSFYNNEISEKSEIFDDQFSVERPDGSNFTLKIRSTKLEDSAMYFCASSPGRETQYFGPGTRLLVL.

V is TRBV28 and J is TRBJ2-7; 9 bases are shared with TRBD1. The V gene end was trimmed by 2 bases and the J gene end by 3 bases; junction bases not matched to a gene: 2. Per germline, CDR1 MDHEN and CDR2 SYDVKM. The CDR3 has 14 amino acids. CDR3 nucleotides: TGTGCCAGCAGTTTAACAGGGGGCGTCTACGAGCAGTACTTC. Translating gives CASSLTGGVYEQYF.

The rearrangement joins TRBV29-1 to TRBJ1-2; 7 bases match TRBD1. Germline values: CDR1 SQVTM, CDR2 ANQGSEA. The CDR3 runs to 12 residues. V gave up 5 bases and J gave up 3 bases; unmatched junction bases: 3. The CDR3 DNA is TGCAGCGTTCCCGACAGGGACTATGGCTACACCTTC. This translates into CSVPDRDYGYTF.

This clone was seen a handful of times. The rearrangement joins TRBV4-1 to TRBJ1-2; 7 bases agree with TRBD1. Germline assignment: CDR1 MGHRA and CDR2 YSYEKL. This CDR3 has 16 residues. V trimming: 5 bases; J trimming: 3 bases; junction bases outside the gene matches: 12. Here the CDR3 reads CASSTNRDSVDYGYTF. The CDR3 DNA follows: TGCGCCAGCAGCACAAACCGGGACAGTGTGGACTATGGCTACACCTTC.

V usage is TRBV2 and J usage is TRBJ2-6; tentative D call: TRBD2 (5 bases). Germline V gene lookup returns CDR1 SNHLY and CDR2 FYNNEI. CDR3 length equals 16 residues. V shed 11 bases and J shed 0 bases, with 17 bases lying between them. CDR3 loop: CASRRSPLSGANVLTF. The CDR3 DNA reads as TGTGCCTCCCGGAGGAGTCCCCTCTCTGGGGCCAACGTCCTGACTTTC.

The CDR3 region has the DNA TGCGCCAGCAGCTCGTACAGCGACCCTAACTATGGCTACACCTTC. Amino acids: CASSSYSDPNYGYTF. The chain carries TRBV5-1 and TRBJ1-2, with D unclear. The germline V gene encodes CDR1 SGHRS and CDR2 YFSETQ. The CDR3 runs to 15 residues. The V and J ends lost 3 bases and 0 bases respectively, with 12 bases between them.

The chain joins TRBV6-1 to TRBJ1-2; D might be TRBD1 (5 bases). Germline assignment: CDR1 MNHNS and CDR2 SASEGT. The CDR3 covers 14 residues. V shed 1 base and J shed 4 bases, with 10 bases lying between them. DNA of the CDR3: TGTGCCAGCAGTGAAGTCGGGGGGAGCTATGGCTACACCTTC. Residues: CASSEVGGSYGYTF.

The chain carries TRBV9 and TRBJ2-4; the match to TRBD2 covers 8 bases. Germline V gene lookup returns CDR1 SGDLS and CDR2 YYNGEE. CDR3 length equals 13 residues. Trimming at V came to 7 bases and at J to 7 bases, leaving 7 bases not matched to a gene. CDR3 nucleotide sequence: TGTGCCAGCTCGCAGGGACTAGTGAACATTCAGTACTTC. It translates to CASSQGLVNIQYF.